This TCR beta chain was recorded in a study of T cell responses to AZD1222 COVID-19 vaccine. Across the study: Second doses at about 4 or about 12 weeks were pooled.

Overall study results and limits: Nearly half of spike-specific TCRs reportedly go after variant regions that carry no mutations. Spike-wide vaccine-associated CD4 TCRs dominated at 160-218 and 743-854. Sampling that yielded the repertoires occurred only after the peak T cell response.

Sequencing used immunoSEQ multiplex PCR; TCRdb keeps in-frame clones, though not all of them. The sample has roughly 40,000 clones, 80% seen once. Trimming shortened V by 7 bases and J by 4 bases, and 20 bases separated the two germline ends. CDR1 and CDR2 from the germline V gene are SGHDT and YYEEEE. The CDR3 has 15 amino acids. About this clone: Its antigen is not identified.

The sequence came from an adult in good health. This material consisted of peripheral blood, taken on day 0 of AZD1222 vaccination. The rearrangement uses TRBV5-6 and TRBJ1-2, with unresolved D. The DNA for the CDR3 is TGTGCCAGCTCCTATCCCGCCGGGGAGATCTATGGCTACACCTTC. This codes for CASSYPAGEIYGYTF.